This T cell receptor (beta chain) was found in a study of T cell changes during pregnancy in multiple sclerosis. The CDR3 totals 10 residues. Germline V gene lookup returns CDR1 SQVTM and CDR2 ANQGSEA. Trimming stripped 4 bases from V and 4 bases from J, with 4 bases between. A few counts support this clone. The assay was immunoSEQ multiplex PCR, and TCRdb's table has in-frame clones only and misses some. The sample carries some 95,000 clones, approximately 92% recorded once. This receptor was obtained from a female donor with multiple sclerosis, enrolled in a pregnancy study. The sample here was peripheral blood, taken in the first trimester of pregnancy. V is TRBV29-1 and J is TRBJ2-5; D is ambiguous. CDR3 coding DNA: TGCAGCGTTGGCGGAGAGACCCAGTACTTC. Translated: CSVGGETQYF. Full variable domain (remainder filled in from reference TRBV29-1 and TRBJ2-5): SAVISQKPSRDICQRGTSLTIQCQVDSQVTMMFWYRQQPGQSLTLIATANQGSEATYESGFVIDKFPISRPNLTFSTLTVSNMSPEDSSIYLCSVGGETQYFGPGTRLLVL.